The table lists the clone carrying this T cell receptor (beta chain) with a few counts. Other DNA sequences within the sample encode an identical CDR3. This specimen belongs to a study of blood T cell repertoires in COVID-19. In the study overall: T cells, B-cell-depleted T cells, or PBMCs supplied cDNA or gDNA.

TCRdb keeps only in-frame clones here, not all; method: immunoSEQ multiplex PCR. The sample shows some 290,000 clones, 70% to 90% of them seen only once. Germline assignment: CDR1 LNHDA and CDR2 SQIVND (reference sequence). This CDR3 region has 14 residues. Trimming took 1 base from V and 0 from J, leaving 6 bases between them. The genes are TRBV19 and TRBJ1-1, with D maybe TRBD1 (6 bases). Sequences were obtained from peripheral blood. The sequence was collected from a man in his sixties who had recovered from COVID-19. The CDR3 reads CASSIGTVNTEAFF. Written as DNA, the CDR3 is TGTGCCAGTAGTATAGGGACAGTGAACACTGAAGCTTTCTTT. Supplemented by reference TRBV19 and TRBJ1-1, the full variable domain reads DGGITQSPKYLFRKEGQNVTLSCEQNLNHDAMYWYRQDPGQGLRLIYYSQIVNDFQKGDIAEGYSVSREKKESFPLTVTSAQKNPTAFYLCASSIGTVNTEAFFGQGTRLTVV.